This section outlines one T cell receptor beta chain sequence together with its context. Its antigen target is currently unknown. The junction departs from germline at one end; a sequencing error may be responsible. This specimen comes from a study of tumor and adjacent non-tumor tissue in lung cancer (dated by TCRdb to the late 2010s). Broadly, across the study: Of the cohort, about 11 patients had adenocarcinoma, 2 had squamous cell carcinoma and 1 had small cell lung cancer. TCRbeta CDR3 sequencing was performed on more than 25 paired specimens, with one tumor sample and one normal lung sample collected per patient. A total of 95 million to 150 million productive TCRbeta reads were generated by sequencing, corresponding to an average of about 4.2 million reads per sample. Ages among the roughly 15 patients ranged from about 31 to 85 years, there were roughly 10 men and 5 women, and disease was at TNM stage I to III. The study compared bulk TCRbeta repertoires between lung tumor tissue and matched distant non-tumor lung tissue from 15 or so lung cancer patients. The paper as a whole reports these results and caveats: TCR diversity (inverse Simpson) was significantly higher in tumor than in normal lung tissue (roughly 430 vs 170, P = 0.0075, Mann-Whitney U test). The top 100 clones made up a significantly larger cumulative share of the repertoire in normal lung than in tumor tissue. Significantly higher TCR diversity was found in younger patients, and higher tumor TCR diversity was associated with shorter overall and disease-free survival. Because peripheral blood was not sequenced, blood TCRbeta repertoires in the lung cancer patients of the study were not examined. The methods do not name the sequencing platform or mention unique molecular identifiers. Only roughly 16 patients were in the cohort, and the authors stated that larger samples and more detailed clinical data are needed.

The method was multiplex PCR. Sequencing instrument: Illumina HiSeq 2500. TCRbeta libraries were constructed through three rounds of nested PCR with primers (Table S4) according to protocols adapted from ARM-PCR. Before sequencing, PCR products of 200-500 bp were excised from the gel and purified with the QIAquick gel extraction kit. Concerning the study's data processing: Reads were cleaned using Trimmomatic, were merged into complete CDR3 sequences using FLASH, and were assigned to V(D)J germline segments using MiTCR. Clonal diversity was computed as the inverse Simpson's index with VDJtools. A read counted as productive if the sequence was in-frame and lacked a premature stop codon. In-frame beta chains were kept once TCRdb had trimmed the public reads at Q25 with fastp and called clones with MiXCR. Identical CDR3 protein sequences are pooled into one entry, listed with their most common genes and DNA. The authors' filters were not applied to this entry. The sample records more than 75,000 distinct CDR3 sequences, less than 85% of which are singletons. Clones ranked in the top ten supply more than 30% of the sample.

From cysteine to phenylalanine, the CDR3 is 13 amino acids long. This entry keeps only the CDR3 DNA: 39 bases, framed from base 1. The germline V gene (reference sequence) specifies SGHNT as CDR1 and YYREEE as CDR2. RNA was isolated from bulk unsorted tissue, and RNA quality was assessed with a NanoDrop ND-1000 and an Agilent 2100. Distant non-tumor tissue taken more than 3 cm from the tumor edge was used as the normal lung sample. The donors were newly diagnosed lung cancer patients admitted for thoracic surgery in China from August to November 2014 who had not received prior chemotherapy. Patients with previous radiotherapy or chemotherapy, or with another concurrent cancer, were excluded from the study. Surgical tissue pieces of roughly 1-2.2 cm3 were preserved in RNAlater solution and were kept at -80 degrees C until use.

Here the chain combines TRBV5-4 and TRBJ2-7; no D gene call is confident. The sample taken for sequencing was distant non-tumor lung tissue. The TCR originated in a man in his sixties with small cell lung cancer. The bases are TGCGCCAGCTGCTTGGTCCCCTCCGGCGAGCAGTACTTC. It translates to CASCLVPSGEQYF.